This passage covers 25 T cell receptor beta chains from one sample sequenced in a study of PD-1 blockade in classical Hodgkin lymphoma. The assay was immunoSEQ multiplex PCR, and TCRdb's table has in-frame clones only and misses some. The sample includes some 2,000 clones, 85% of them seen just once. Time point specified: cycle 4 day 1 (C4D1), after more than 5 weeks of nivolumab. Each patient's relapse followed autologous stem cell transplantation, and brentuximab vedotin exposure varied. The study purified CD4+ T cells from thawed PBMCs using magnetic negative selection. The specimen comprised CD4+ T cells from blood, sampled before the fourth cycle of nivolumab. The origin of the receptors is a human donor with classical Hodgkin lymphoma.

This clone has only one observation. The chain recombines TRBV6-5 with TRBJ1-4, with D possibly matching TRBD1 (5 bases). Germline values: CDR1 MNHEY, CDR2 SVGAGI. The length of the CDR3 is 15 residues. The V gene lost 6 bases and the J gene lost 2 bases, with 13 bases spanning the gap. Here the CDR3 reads CASRPGRATNEKLFF. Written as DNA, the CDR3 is TGTGCCAGCAGACCGGGCAGGGCGACTAATGAAAAACTGTTTTTT.

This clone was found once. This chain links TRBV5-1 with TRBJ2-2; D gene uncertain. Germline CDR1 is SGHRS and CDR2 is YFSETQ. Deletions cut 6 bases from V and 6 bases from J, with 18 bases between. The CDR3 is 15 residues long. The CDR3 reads CASTRNSRLAGELFF. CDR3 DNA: TGCGCCAGCACCCGGAACAGTCGGTTGGCCGGGGAGCTGTTTTTT.

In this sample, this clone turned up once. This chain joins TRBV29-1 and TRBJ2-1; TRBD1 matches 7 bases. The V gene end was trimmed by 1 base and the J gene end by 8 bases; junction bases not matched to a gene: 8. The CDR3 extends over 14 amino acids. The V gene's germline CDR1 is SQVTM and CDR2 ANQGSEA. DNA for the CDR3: TGCAGCGTTGAAGGACAGGGCTCATGGTATGAGCAGTTCTTC. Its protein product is CSVEGQGSWYEQFF.

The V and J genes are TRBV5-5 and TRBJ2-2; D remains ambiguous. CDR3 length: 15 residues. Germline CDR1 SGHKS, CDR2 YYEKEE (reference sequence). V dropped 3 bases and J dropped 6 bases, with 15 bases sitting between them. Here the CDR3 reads CASSWNLLVSGELFF. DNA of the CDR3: TGTGCCAGCAGCTGGAACCTGTTAGTATCCGGGGAGCTGTTTTTT.

The CDR3, as DNA: TGCGCCAGCAGTGGCCCGGGAATGGATACGCAGTATTTT. Its protein product is CASSGPGMDTQYF. The J gene is TRBJ2-3, the V gene TRBV10-1, with D possibly TRBD2 on 5 matching bases. This CDR3 comprises 13 residues. Germline lookup yields CDR1 WNHNN and CDR2 SYGVQD (reference sequence). The V end lost 4 bases, the J end lost 6 bases, and 11 bases lay between the germline ends.

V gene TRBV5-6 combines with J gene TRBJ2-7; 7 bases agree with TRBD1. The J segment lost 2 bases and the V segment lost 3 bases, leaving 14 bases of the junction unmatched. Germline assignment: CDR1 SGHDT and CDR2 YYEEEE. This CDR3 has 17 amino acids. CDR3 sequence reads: CASSYELGTATTYEQYF. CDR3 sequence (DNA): TGTGCCAGCAGCTATGAGTTAGGGACAGCAACTACCTACGAGCAGTACTTC.

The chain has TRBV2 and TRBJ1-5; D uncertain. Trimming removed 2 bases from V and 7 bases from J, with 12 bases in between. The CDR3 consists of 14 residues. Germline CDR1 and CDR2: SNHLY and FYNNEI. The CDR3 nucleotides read TGTGCCAGCAGTGAATTGGTGGCCCGGCAGCCCCAGCATTTT. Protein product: CASSELVARQPQHF.

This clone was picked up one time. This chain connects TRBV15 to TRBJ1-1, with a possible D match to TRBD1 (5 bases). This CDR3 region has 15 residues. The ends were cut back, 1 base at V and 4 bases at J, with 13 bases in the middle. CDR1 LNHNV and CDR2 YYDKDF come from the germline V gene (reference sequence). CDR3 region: CATSRVKGPGTEAFF. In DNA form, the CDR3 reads TGTGCCACCAGCAGAGTTAAGGGGCCGGGCACTGAAGCTTTCTTT.

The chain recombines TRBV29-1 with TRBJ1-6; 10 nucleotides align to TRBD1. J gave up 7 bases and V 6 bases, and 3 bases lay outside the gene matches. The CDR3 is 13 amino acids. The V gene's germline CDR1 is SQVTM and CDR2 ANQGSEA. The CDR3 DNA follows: TGCAGCGTGGGGGACAGGGGAAATTCACCCCTCCACTTT. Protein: CSVGDRGNSPLHF.

Here the CDR3 DNA reads TGTGCCAGCAGCTTAGGAATAGGGTCTACCACCAATGAGCAGTTCTTC. Translation: CASSLGIGSTTNEQFF. The chain joins TRBV7-3 to TRBJ2-1; D is ambiguous. The germline V gene has CDR1 SGHTA and CDR2 FQGTGA. V dropped 2 bases and J dropped 6 bases, with 17 bases sitting between them. The CDR3 covers 16 residues.

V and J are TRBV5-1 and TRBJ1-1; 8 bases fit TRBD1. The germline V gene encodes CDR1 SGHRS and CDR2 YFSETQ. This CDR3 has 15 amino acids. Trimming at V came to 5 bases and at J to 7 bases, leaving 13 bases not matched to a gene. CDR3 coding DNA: TGCGCCAGCAGGTCTGCTGGACAGGGCACGAATGAAGCTTTCTTT. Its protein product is CASRSAGQGTNEAFF.

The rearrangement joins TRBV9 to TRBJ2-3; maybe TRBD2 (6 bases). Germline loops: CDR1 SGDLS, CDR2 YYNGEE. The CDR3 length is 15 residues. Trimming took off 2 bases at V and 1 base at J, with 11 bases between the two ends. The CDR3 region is CASSVMWGGTDTQYF. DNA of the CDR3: TGTGCCAGCAGCGTTATGTGGGGGGGCACAGATACGCAGTATTTT.

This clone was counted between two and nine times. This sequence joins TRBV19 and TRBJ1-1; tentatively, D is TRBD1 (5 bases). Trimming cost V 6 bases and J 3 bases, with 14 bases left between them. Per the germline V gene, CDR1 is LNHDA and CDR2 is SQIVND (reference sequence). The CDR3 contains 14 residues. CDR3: CASRESGRYTEAFF. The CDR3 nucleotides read TGTGCCAGTAGGGAATCAGGGCGGTACACTGAAGCTTTCTTT.

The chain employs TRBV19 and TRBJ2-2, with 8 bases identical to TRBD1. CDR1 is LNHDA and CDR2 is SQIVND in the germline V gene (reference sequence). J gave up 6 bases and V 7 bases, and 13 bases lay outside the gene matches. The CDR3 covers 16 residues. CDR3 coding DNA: TGTGCCAGTACAGGGGGCAAGATAATAAAGCCCGGGGAGCTGTTTTTT. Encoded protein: CASTGGKIIKPGELFF.

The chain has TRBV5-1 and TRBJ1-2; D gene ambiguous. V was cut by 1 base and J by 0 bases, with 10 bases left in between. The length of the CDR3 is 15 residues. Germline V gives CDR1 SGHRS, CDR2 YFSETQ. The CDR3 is CASSLSRLANYGYTF. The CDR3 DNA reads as TGCGCCAGCAGCTTGTCCCGGTTAGCTAACTATGGCTACACCTTC.

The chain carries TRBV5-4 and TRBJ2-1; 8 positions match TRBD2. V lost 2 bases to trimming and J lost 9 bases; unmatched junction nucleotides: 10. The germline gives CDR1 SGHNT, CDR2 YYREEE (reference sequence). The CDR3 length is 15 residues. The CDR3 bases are TGTGCCAGCAGCTTCTTCGGGGGGGCCTTTAGTGAGCAGTTCTTC. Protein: CASSFFGGAFSEQFF. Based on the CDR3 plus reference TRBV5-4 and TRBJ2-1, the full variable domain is ETGVTQSPTHLIKTRGQQVTLRCSSQSGHNTVSWYQQALGQGPQFIFQYYREEENGRGNFPPRFSGLQFPNYSSELNVNALELDDSALYLCASSFFGGAFSEQFFGPGTRLTVL.

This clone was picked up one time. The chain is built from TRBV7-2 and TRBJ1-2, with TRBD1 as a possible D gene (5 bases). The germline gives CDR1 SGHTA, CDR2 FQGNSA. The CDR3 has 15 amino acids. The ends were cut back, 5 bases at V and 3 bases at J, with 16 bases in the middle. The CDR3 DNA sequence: TGTGCCAGCAGCCCACAAAGGGCAGGGTACTATGGCTACACCTTC. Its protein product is CASSPQRAGYYGYTF.

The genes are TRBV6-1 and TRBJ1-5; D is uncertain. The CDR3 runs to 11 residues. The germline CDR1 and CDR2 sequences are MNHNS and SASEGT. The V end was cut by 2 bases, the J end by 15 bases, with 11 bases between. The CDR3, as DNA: TGTGCCAGCAGTGAATTTCGTGGCCCGCATTTT. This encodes CASSEFRGPHF.

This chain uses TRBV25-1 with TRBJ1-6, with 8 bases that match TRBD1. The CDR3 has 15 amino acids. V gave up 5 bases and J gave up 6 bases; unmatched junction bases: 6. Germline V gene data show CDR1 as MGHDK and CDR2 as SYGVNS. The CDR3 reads CASSIQGAANSPLHF. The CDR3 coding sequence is TGTGCCAGCAGTATCCAGGGGGCGGCTAATTCACCCCTCCACTTT.

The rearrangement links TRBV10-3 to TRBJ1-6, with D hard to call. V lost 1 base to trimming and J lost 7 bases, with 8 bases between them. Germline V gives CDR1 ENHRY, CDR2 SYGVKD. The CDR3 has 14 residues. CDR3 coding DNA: TGTGCCATCAGTGAGTTACAGCAAAATTCACCCCTCCACTTT. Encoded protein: CAISELQQNSPLHF.

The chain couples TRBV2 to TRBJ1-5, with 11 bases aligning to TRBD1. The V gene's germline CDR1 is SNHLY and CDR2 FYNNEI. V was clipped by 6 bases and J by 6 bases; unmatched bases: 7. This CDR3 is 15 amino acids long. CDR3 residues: CASRDGTGGFQPQHF. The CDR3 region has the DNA TGTGCCAGCAGGGACGGGACAGGGGGTTTTCAGCCCCAGCATTTT.

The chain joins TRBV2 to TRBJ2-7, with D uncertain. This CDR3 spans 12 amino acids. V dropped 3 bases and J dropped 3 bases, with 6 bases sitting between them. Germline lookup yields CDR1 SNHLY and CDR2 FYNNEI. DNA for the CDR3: TGTGCCAGCAGTGAGGGTTTCTACGAGCAGTACTTC. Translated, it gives CASSEGFYEQYF.

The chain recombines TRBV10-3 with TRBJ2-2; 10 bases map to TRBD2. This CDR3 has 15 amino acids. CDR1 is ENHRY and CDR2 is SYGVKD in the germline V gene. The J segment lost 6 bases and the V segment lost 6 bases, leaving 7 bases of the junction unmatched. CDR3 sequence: CAIRVSGRVAGELFF. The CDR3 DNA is TGTGCCATCAGGGTCAGCGGGAGGGTAGCCGGGGAGCTGTTTTTT.

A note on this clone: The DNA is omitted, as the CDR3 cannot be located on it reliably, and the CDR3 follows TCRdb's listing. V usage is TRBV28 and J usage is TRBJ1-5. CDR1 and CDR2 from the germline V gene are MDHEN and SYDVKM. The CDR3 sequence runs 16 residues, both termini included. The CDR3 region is CASSLFLWPLGQPQHF.

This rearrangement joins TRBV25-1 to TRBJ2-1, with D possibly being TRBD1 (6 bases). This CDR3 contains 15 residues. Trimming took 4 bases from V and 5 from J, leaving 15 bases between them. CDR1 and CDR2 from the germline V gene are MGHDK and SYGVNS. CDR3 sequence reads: CASSAAGTNDNEQFF. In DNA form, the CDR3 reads TGTGCCAGCAGTGCCGCCGGGACAAACGACAATGAGCAGTTCTTC. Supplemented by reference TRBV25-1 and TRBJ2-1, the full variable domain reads EADIYQTPRYLVIGTGKKITLECSQTMGHDKMYWYQQDPGMELHLIHYSYGVNSTEKGDLSSESTVSRIRTEHFPLTLESARPSHTSQYLCASSAAGTNDNEQFFGPGTRLTVL.